The rows below give T cell receptor beta chains drawn from one sample of a study of CD8 T cells in ankylosing spondylitis. TCRdb reanalysed the 5' RACE reads using MiXCR and keeps one entry per CDR3 protein. The sample carries more than 300,000 distinct CDR3 sequences, roughly 12% recorded once. The material sequenced was blood, either unsorted or a sorted T cell fraction (not recorded which). The receptors were sampled from a female donor with ankylosing spondylitis or in good health (not recorded which). The CDR3 runs from the conserved cysteine through the conserved F or W. D genes are given only for firm matches. Size is omitted from some rows. Given values are once, few, many or a class for expanded clones.

-	TRBV18	TRBJ1-1	many	CASSPPHRQNTEAFF	TGTGCCAGCTCACCACCACACAGACAGAACACTGAAGCTTTCTTT
-	TRBV5-8	TRBJ2-3	few	CASSLGGARRDTQYF	TGTGCCAGCAGCTTGGGAGGGGCCCGACGGGATACGCAGTATTTT
-	TRBV27	TRBJ2-7	-	CASSSRIVGHAEYDEQYF	TGTGCCAGCAGTTCCCGCATCGTGGGACACGCCGAATACGACGAGCAGTACTTC
-	TRBV12-3/TRBV12-4	TRBJ2-1	many	CASSLARRENEQFF	TGTGCCAGCAGTTTAGCGCGTAGGGAAAATGAGCAGTTCTTC
-	TRBV27	TRBJ2-3	few	CATSGPYPPDTQYF	TGTGCCACCTCGGGGCCCTACCCACCAGATACGCAGTATTTT
TRBD2	TRBV5-1	TRBJ2-3	many	CASSLDLAGGTDTQYF	TGCGCCAGCAGCTTGGACCTAGCGGGAGGCACAGATACGCAGTATTTT
-	TRBV20-1	TRBJ1-5	few	CSANPTGGNQPQHF	TGCAGTGCTAATCCTACGGGTGGCAATCAGCCCCAGCATTTT
-	TRBV20-1	TRBJ2-5	-	CSAGHAQGFQETQYF	TGCAGTGCTGGCCATGCTCAGGGCTTCCAAGAGACCCAGTACTTC
-	TRBV30	TRBJ1-3	many	CAWMEGGGNTIYF	TGTGCCTGGATGGAGGGAGGGGGAAACACCATATATTTT
-	TRBV5-8	TRBJ2-2	many	CASSLSGGELFF	TGTGCCAGCAGCCTTTCGGGCGGGGAGCTGTTTTTT
TRBD2	TRBV30	TRBJ2-5	few	CAAEGTSQRKYF	TGTGCCGCAGAGGGGACTAGCCAACGAAAGTACTTC
-	TRBV27	TRBJ2-4	-	CASSRGQRGILGDIQYF	TGTGCCAGCAGCCGCGGACAGAGAGGGATTCTAGGGGACATTCAGTACTTC
-	TRBV12-3/TRBV12-4	TRBJ2-7	-	CASSFSVGAPPYEQYF	TGTGCCAGCAGTTTCTCGGTTGGCGCTCCCCCGTACGAGCAGTACTTC
-	TRBV7-8	TRBJ2-7	-	CASRGRGREQYF	TGTGCCAGCCGCGGCAGGGGCCGCGAGCAGTACTTC
TRBD1	TRBV7-9	TRBJ2-1	few	CASSRAQGNRNEQFF	TGTGCCAGCAGCAGGGCACAGGGGAATAGGAATGAGCAGTTCTTC
-	TRBV12-3/TRBV12-4	TRBJ2-7	many	CASSISGAGEQYF	TGTGCCAGCAGTATCTCCGGGGCTGGGGAGCAGTACTTC
TRBD2	TRBV5-1	TRBJ2-1	-	CASSHSGGQRSYNEQFF	TGCGCCAGCAGTCATAGCGGGGGGCAGCGCTCCTACAATGAGCAGTTCTTC
TRBD1	TRBV5-1	TRBJ1-2	many	CASSPPGGQGYGYTF	TGCGCCAGCTCCCCCCCAGGGGGACAGGGTTATGGCTACACCTTC
-	TRBV5-1	TRBJ2-2	many	CASSLERPGNTGELFF	TGCGCCAGCAGCTTGGAGCGGCCAGGGAACACCGGGGAGCTGTTTTTT
-	TRBV10-3	TRBJ1-5	many	CAISDGWGNQPQHF	TGTGCCATCAGTGATGGTTGGGGCAATCAGCCCCAGCATTTT
TRBD1	TRBV20-1	TRBJ2-1	few	CSAMAGGSYNEQFF	TGCAGTGCTATGGCAGGGGGCTCCTACAATGAGCAGTTCTTC
-	TRBV6-1	TRBJ1-4	many	CASRAHGGDEKLFF	TGTGCCAGCAGAGCTCACGGCGGAGATGAAAAACTGTTTTTT
-	TRBV9	TRBJ1-2	many	CASSNPGGLSYTF	TGTGCCAGCAGCAACCCCGGGGGCTTGAGCTACACCTTC
-	TRBV10-3	TRBJ2-1	many	CAISESRGKNNEQFF	TGTGCCATCAGTGAGTCAAGGGGGAAAAACAATGAGCAGTTCTTC
TRBD1	TRBV4-1	TRBJ1-2	many	CASSQEPGTGANYGYTF	TGCGCCAGCAGCCAAGAGCCCGGGACAGGAGCTAACTATGGCTACACCTTC
-	TRBV6-5	TRBJ1-6	-	CASSYLGTGGNSPLHF	TGTGCCAGCAGTTATTTGGGAACCGGGGGTAATTCACCCCTCCACTTT
-	TRBV20-1	TRBJ2-2	many	CSAPSDNINTGELFF	TGCAGTGCTCCTAGCGATAACATAAACACCGGGGAGCTGTTTTTT
TRBD2	TRBV12-3/TRBV12-4	TRBJ2-3	many	CASSFVAGSTDTQYF	TGTGCCAGCAGTTTCGTAGCGGGAAGCACAGATACGCAGTATTTT
TRBD2	TRBV28	TRBJ2-5	many	CASSFPLLAGASQETQYF	TGTGCCAGCAGTTTCCCCCTACTAGCGGGAGCCTCCCAAGAGACCCAGTACTTC
-	TRBV19	TRBJ1-1	few	CASRDAGNTEAFF	TGTGCCAGTAGGGACGCGGGGAACACTGAAGCTTTCTTT
-	TRBV7-2	TRBJ2-5	-	CASSLGQGIVETQYF	TGTGCCAGCAGCTTAGGCCAGGGGATTGTGGAGACCCAGTACTTC
-	TRBV15	TRBJ2-1	few	CATSRGGAGNNEQFF	TGTGCCACCAGCAGGGGGGGGGCTGGGAACAATGAGCAGTTCTTC
TRBD1	TRBV6-2/TRBV6-3	TRBJ1-5	-	CASSYPGQGSNQPQHF	TGTGCCAGCAGTTACCCGGGACAGGGTAGCAATCAGCCCCAGCATTTT
-	TRBV5-5	TRBJ1-5	few	CASSLTAGEVGTQHF	TGTGCCAGCAGCCTCACGGCAGGAGAGGTTGGGACCCAGCATTTT
TRBD2	TRBV28	TRBJ2-1	few	CASSSPGGSEQFF	TGTGCCAGCAGTTCCCCGGGAGGTAGTGAGCAGTTCTTC
TRBD2	TRBV12-3/TRBV12-4	TRBJ2-4	-	CDSSLMSGGLAKNIQYF	TGTGACAGCAGTTTGATGAGCGGGGGGCTAGCCAAAAACATTCAGTACTTC
-	TRBV7-2	TRBJ1-6	many	CASSLGSGRDSPLHF	TGTGCCAGCAGCTTAGGCTCAGGGAGGGATTCACCCCTCCACTTT
TRBD1	TRBV5-1	TRBJ2-1	many	CASSMGQGYNEQFF	TGCGCCAGCAGCATGGGACAGGGGTACAATGAGCAGTTCTTC
TRBD1	TRBV20-1	TRBJ2-4	many	CSASGTAYAIF	TGCAGTGCTTCCGGGACAGCCTATGCCATCTTC
TRBD1	TRBV18	TRBJ2-7	-	CASSPQPGQGIVEQYF	TGTGCCAGCTCGCCACAACCGGGACAGGGTATAGTCGAGCAGTACTTC
-	TRBV20-1	TRBJ2-1	many	CSARDLRHTNEQFF	TGCAGTGCTAGAGATTTGCGACATACCAATGAGCAGTTCTTC
TRBD1	TRBV20-1	TRBJ2-7	many	CSARSRVQGATYEQYF	TGCAGTGCTAGGAGCCGAGTACAGGGGGCCACCTACGAGCAGTACTTC
-	TRBV11-2	TRBJ1-1	many	CASSLASTGNTEAFF	TGTGCCAGCAGCTTAGCGTCTACAGGGAACACTGAAGCTTTCTTT
-	TRBV6-1	TRBJ1-2	many	CASSPGQQNYGYTF	TGTGCCAGCAGCCCGGGACAACAAAACTATGGCTACACCTTC
-	TRBV20-1	TRBJ2-1	many	CSARASSRAYNEQFF	TGCAGTGCTAGAGCTTCTTCCCGGGCCTACAATGAGCAGTTCTTC
-	TRBV5-1	TRBJ2-3	many	CASSLGLQGADTQYF	TGCGCCAGCAGCTTGGGACTTCAGGGTGCAGATACGCAGTATTTT
-	TRBV15	TRBJ1-3	-	CATSRDIRGHSGNTIYF	TGTGCCACCAGCAGAGATATACGAGGCCACTCTGGAAACACCATATATTTT
-	TRBV6-5	TRBJ1-2	many	CASSYSITRGGYTF	TGTGCCAGCAGTTACTCCATTACTCGGGGTGGCTACACCTTC
-	TRBV5-1	TRBJ2-5	many	CASSWPQETQYF	TGCGCCAGCAGCTGGCCGCAAGAGACCCAGTACTTC